The 18 T cell receptor beta chains listed next were all sequenced from one sample in a study of T-cell reconstitution after alpha-beta-depleted transplantation in children. It was with unique molecular identifiers that the TCRbeta library was prepared. One entry per CDR3 protein, called by TCRdb with MiXCR from the PCR reads. Here the sample spans about a million distinct CDR3 sequences, roughly 31% being singletons. The specimen was PBMCs, mostly from graft donor cells, collected 360 days after TCRalphabeta/CD19-depleted stem cell transplant. Source of these receptors: a boy under two years old who had a stem cell transplant for SCID, so the T cells may come from the graft donor.

V is TRBV7-9 and J is TRBJ2-7, with TRBD1 matching over 8 bases. The V and J ends lost 2 bases and 1 base, in that order; junction bases with no gene match: 7. CDR1 is SEHNR and CDR2 is FQNEAQ in the germline V gene (reference sequence). The CDR3 length is 16 residues. CDR3 loop: CASSLLAGGASYEQYF. In DNA form, the CDR3 reads TGTGCCAGCAGCTTACTAGCAGGGGGCGCATCCTACGAGCAGTACTTC.

This clonotype appeared many times. J is TRBJ2-5 and V is TRBV12-3 or TRBV12-4; 7 bases align to TRBD1. CDR3 length: 14 residues. V was pared by 5 bases and J by 5 bases, with 8 bases of the junction left unmatched. In DNA form, the CDR3 reads TGTGCCAGCAGTCCACAGGGGAGAAGGGAGACCCAGTACTTC. Its protein product is CASSPQGRRETQYF.

This clonotype was detected a few times. The chain joins TRBV7-8 to TRBJ2-5, with 8 positions matching TRBD2. Germline CDR1 SGHVS, CDR2 FQNEAQ. The ends lost 10 bases at V and 3 bases at J; junction bases unmatched: 10. The CDR3 covers 14 residues. In DNA form, the CDR3 reads TGTGCCACCGAGGGTTTCGGGGGGGAAGAGACCCAGTACTTC. This sequence encodes CATEGFGGEETQYF.

The chain recombines TRBV29-1 with TRBJ2-3; a possible D gene is TRBD2 (6 bases). From germline, CDR1 is SQVTM and CDR2 ANQGSEA. The CDR3 contains 12 residues. Trimming stripped 6 bases from V and 1 base from J, with 8 bases between. For the CDR3, the DNA is TGCAGCGTGGGACTCCGCACAGATACGCAGTATTTT. It codes for CSVGLRTDTQYF.

The chain has TRBV7-3 and TRBJ1-1; D may be TRBD1 (6 bases). V dropped 5 bases and J dropped 5 bases, with 12 bases sitting between them. CDR1 and CDR2 from the germline V gene are SGHTA and FQGTGA. This CDR3 spans 13 amino acids. CDR3 in DNA: TGTGCCAGCAGCCCCACACAGGGAACTGAAGCTTTCTTT. This encodes CASSPTQGTEAFF. Full variable domain (rest looked up from reference TRBV7-3 and TRBJ1-1): GAGVSQTPSNKVTEKGKYVELRCDPISGHTALYWYRQSLGQGPEFLIYFQGTGAADDSGLPNDRFFAVRPEGSVSTLKIQRTERGDSAVYLCASSPTQGTEAFFGQGTRLTVV.

This chain links TRBV29-1 with TRBJ1-5, with D perhaps TRBD1 (6 bases). Germline lookup yields CDR1 SQVTM and CDR2 ANQGSEA. V lost 0 bases and J lost 7, with 10 bases in between. CDR3 length: 13 residues. CDR3 DNA sequence: TGCAGCGTTGAAGAGGGTACAGGGCAGCCCCAGCATTTT. It encodes CSVEEGTGQPQHF. The whole variable domain, filled in from reference TRBV29-1 and TRBJ1-5, reads SAVISQKPSRDICQRGTSLTIQCQVDSQVTMMFWYRQQPGQSLTLIATANQGSEATYESGFVIDKFPISRPNLTFSTLTVSNMSPEDSSIYLCSVEEGTGQPQHFGDGTRLSIL.

The genes are TRBV4-1 and TRBJ2-6; 7 positions match TRBD1. There are 19 residues in the CDR3. The junction had 12 bases not matched to a gene; V was cut back by 4 bases and J by 0 bases. Germline CDR1 reads MGHRA; CDR2 reads YSYEKL. CDR3 residues: CASSRYWTGQTSGANVLTF. The CDR3, as DNA: TGCGCCAGCAGCCGATACTGGACAGGACAGACCTCTGGGGCCAACGTCCTGACTTTC.

There are many counts of this clonotype. The V and J genes are TRBV28 and TRBJ2-3; D call uncertain. The germline CDR1 and CDR2 sequences are MDHEN and SYDVKM. The CDR3 extends over 14 amino acids. Deletions cut 6 bases from V and 4 bases from J, with 14 bases between. CDR3 DNA sequence: TGTGCCAGCAGCCTCCTAGTTGGGGCAGATACGCAGTATTTT. It translates to CASSLLVGADTQYF.

This chain uses TRBV4-2 with TRBJ2-2; D remains ambiguous. Trimming removed 0 bases from V and 1 base from J, with 6 bases in between. The CDR3 has 15 residues. The germline V gene has CDR1 LGHNA and CDR2 YNFKEQ. CDR3 in amino acids: CASSQETLNTGELFF. The CDR3 nucleotides are TGTGCCAGCAGCCAAGAGACACTGAACACCGGGGAGCTGTTTTTT.

The rearrangement links TRBV20-1 to TRBJ2-7, with D possibly being TRBD2 (5 bases). Germline CDR1 is DFQATT and CDR2 is SNEGSKA (reference sequence). CDR3 length equals 16 residues. V shed 7 bases and J shed 0 bases, with 22 bases lying between them. The CDR3: CSVGLVGLGSSYEQYF. The CDR3 DNA is TGCAGTGTGGGGTTAGTAGGACTCGGAAGCTCCTACGAGCAGTACTTC.

The chain combines TRBV7-9 with TRBJ1-2; no reliable D call. The CDR3 totals 13 residues. Looked up from germline, CDR1 is SEHNR and CDR2 is FQNEAQ (reference sequence). V lost 5 bases and J 8 bases, leaving 15 bases between the germline ends. The CDR3 is CASSPRWEEGYTF. The CDR3 DNA follows: TGTGCCAGCAGCCCCCGGTGGGAGGAGGGCTACACCTTC.

The chain is built from TRBV5-1 and TRBJ1-3, with TRBD1 identical over 7 bases. CDR1 SGHRS and CDR2 YFSETQ come from the germline V gene. This CDR3 has 16 amino acids. Trimming cost V 3 bases and J 3 bases; bases outside gene matches: 9. The CDR3, as DNA: TGCGCCAGCAGCTCCGGAACAGGGGATTATGGAAACACCATATATTTT. Translation: CASSSGTGDYGNTIYF.

The table lists this clonotype with a few counts. The chain is built from TRBV4-1 and TRBJ1-1, with a tentative D call TRBD1 (6 bases). The germline V gene encodes CDR1 MGHRA and CDR2 YSYEKL. This CDR3 is built from 13 residues. V gave up 5 bases and J gave up 8 bases, with 15 bases separating them. DNA of the CDR3: TGCGCCAGCAGCGGCTCGGGGGGCTCCGAAGCTTTCTTT. It yields the protein CASSGSGGSEAFF.

The DNA of the CDR3 is TGTGCCAGCAGCTTACGCGGACAGGGTGCACCAGAAGCTTTCTTT. Encoded protein: CASSLRGQGAPEAFF. V and J are TRBV7-2 and TRBJ1-1; 8 bases map to TRBD1. The V gene's germline CDR1 is SGHTA and CDR2 FQGNSA. The V gene end was trimmed by 2 bases and the J gene end by 8 bases; junction bases not matched to a gene: 10. The CDR3 length is 15 residues.

The rearrangement links TRBV5-5 to TRBJ1-2; no clear D gene. In germline, CDR1 is SGHKS, CDR2 YYEKEE (reference sequence). This CDR3 has 15 amino acids. V lost 6 bases, J lost 2 bases, and 17 bases lay in between. The CDR3 sequence is CASTRDFIWNYGYTF. In nucleotides, the CDR3 is TGTGCCAGCACCCGGGATTTTATATGGAACTATGGCTACACCTTC.

The genes are TRBV11-2 and TRBJ2-1; maybe TRBD1 (6 bases). Trimming took off 2 bases at V and 4 bases at J, with 12 bases between the two ends. The CDR3 sequence is 15 residues long. The V gene's germline CDR1 is SGHAT and CDR2 FQNNGV. CDR3 bases: TGTGCCAGCAGCTTACAAGGGACACCTTACAATGAGCAGTTCTTC. This encodes CASSLQGTPYNEQFF.

The genes are TRBV28 and TRBJ2-5; D ambiguous. The V end lost 3 bases, the J end lost 1 base, and 24 bases lay between the germline ends. The germline V gene encodes CDR1 MDHEN and CDR2 SYDVKM. The length of the CDR3 is 19 residues. Written as DNA, the CDR3 is TGTGCCAGCAGTTTTCCATGGACGAGAACAAGGGAACCCCAAGAGACCCAGTACTTC. It encodes CASSFPWTRTREPQETQYF. The whole variable domain, remainder taken from reference TRBV28 and TRBJ2-5, is DVKVTQSSRYLVKRTGEKVFLECVQDMDHENMFWYRQDPGLGLRLIYFSYDVKMKEKGDIPEGYSVSREKKERFSLILESASTNQTSMYLCASSFPWTRTREPQETQYFGPGTRLLVL.

Only a few counts were recorded for this clonotype. This chain joins TRBV28 and TRBJ1-2, with D possibly being TRBD1 (5 bases). Germline V gives CDR1 MDHEN, CDR2 SYDVKM. This CDR3 spans 15 amino acids. With 5 bases removed from V and 5 bases from J, the gap between germline ends came to 18 bases. The CDR3: CASSDRKGAIYGYTF. The CDR3 coding sequence is TGTGCCAGCAGTGACCGGAAAGGGGCGATTTATGGCTACACCTTC.